A single sample is the source of the 20 T cell receptor beta chains below, sequenced in a study of T cell clones after liver transplantation. Clones were read by immunoSEQ multiplex PCR, and TCRdb kept only the in-frame ones, dropping some. Of tens of thousands of clones in the sample, less than 90% are singletons; the top ten hold approximately 15%. The sequenced sample was CD8+ T cells from blood, obtained 12 months after liver transplant. The receptor source for this set is a human patient who received a liver transplant. T cells may partly derive from the graft donor.

The chain's CDR3 is CASSPRDRNIEQYF. CDR3 bases: TGTGCCAGCAGCCCAAGGGACAGAAATATAGAGCAGTACTTC. The chain uses TRBV28 and TRBJ2-7, with 7 nucleotides matching TRBD1. Germline loops: CDR1 MDHEN, CDR2 SYDVKM. V was clipped by 6 bases and J by 7 bases; unmatched bases: 12. The CDR3 sequence is 14 residues long.

V usage is TRBV11-2 and J usage is TRBJ1-2; D unclear. There are 13 residues in the CDR3. V was cut by 1 base and J by 3 bases, with 6 bases left in between. Germline CDR1 SGHAT, CDR2 FQNNGV. CDR3 sequence: CASSLGGYYGYTF. CDR3 nucleotide sequence: TGTGCCAGCAGCTTAGGGGGATACTATGGCTACACCTTC.

The genes are TRBV18 and TRBJ2-2; the D is unclear. CDR1 and CDR2 (germline): KGHSH, LQKENI. Deletions cut 1 base from V and 6 bases from J, with 15 bases between. The length of the CDR3 is 16 residues. The DNA of the CDR3 is TGTGCCAGCTCACCACGGTTCCCGGAGTTAGCCGGGGAGCTGTTTTTT. It codes for CASSPRFPELAGELFF.

The CDR3 nucleotides are TGTGCCAGCAGCTCAGAGTGGGGTGAGCAGTTCTTC. Protein product: CASSSEWGEQFF. J is TRBJ2-1 and V is TRBV7-8; D is unclear. This CDR3 is 12 amino acids long. The germline CDR1 and CDR2 sequences are SGHVS and FQNEAQ. Trimming shortened V by 4 bases and J by 9 bases, and 10 bases separated the two germline ends. The whole variable domain, remainder taken from reference TRBV7-8 and TRBJ2-1, is GAGVSQSPRYKVAKRGQDVALRCDPISGHVSLFWYQQALGQGPEFLTYFQNEAQLDKSGLPSDRFFAERPEGSVSTLKIQRTQQEDSAVYLCASSSEWGEQFFGPGTRLTVL.

This clone was detected once. The chain's CDR3 is CAISGTNYSNQPQHF. CDR3 coding DNA: TGTGCCATCAGCGGGACGAACTATAGCAATCAGCCCCAGCATTTT. The chain recombines TRBV10-3 with TRBJ1-5; D is perhaps TRBD1 (5 bases). Germline V gene data show CDR1 as ENHRY and CDR2 as SYGVKD. V was pared by 6 bases and J by 0 bases, with 12 bases between. The CDR3 contains 15 residues.

This chain connects TRBV27 to TRBJ2-1; 7 nucleotides agree with TRBD2. The CDR3 totals 18 residues. Trimming took 5 bases from V and 4 from J; bases not matched to a gene: 17. CDR1 MNHEY and CDR2 SMNVEV come from the germline V gene (reference sequence). CDR3 sequence (DNA): TGTGCCAGCAGTCCTCTCGGGAATGCGGGAGAGAGGTACAATGAGCAGTTCTTC. Translation: CASSPLGNAGERYNEQFF.

The gene calls are TRBV19 and TRBJ1-1; no firm D call. The germline V and J ends were trimmed by 6 bases and 4 bases, with 15 bases remaining between them. There are 14 residues in the CDR3. From germline, CDR1 is LNHDA and CDR2 SQIVND (reference sequence). The CDR3 nucleotides read TGTGCCAGTAGCCCCACGGGATTTGTCACTGAAGCTTTCTTT. It is translated as CASSPTGFVTEAFF. Filled out from reference TRBV19 and TRBJ1-1, the complete variable domain reads DGGITQSPKYLFRKEGQNVTLSCEQNLNHDAMYWYRQDPGQGLRLIYYSQIVNDFQKGDIAEGYSVSREKKESFPLTVTSAQKNPTAFYLCASSPTGFVTEAFFGQGTRLTVV.

This sequence joins TRBV10-3 and TRBJ2-5; 10 bases line up with TRBD2. This CDR3 comprises 18 residues. Germline V gene data show CDR1 as ENHRY and CDR2 as SYGVKD. Trimming at V came to 3 bases and at J to 2 bases, leaving 12 bases not matched to a gene. In DNA, the CDR3 is TGTGCCATCAGTGAAAGCGGGAGGGCGGGAACCGAACAAGAGACCCAGTACTTC. Translated, it gives CAISESGRAGTEQETQYF.

This chain uses TRBV6-5 with TRBJ2-2, with D possibly matching TRBD1 (6 bases). This CDR3 has 14 amino acids. V was pared by 5 bases and J by 7 bases, with 14 bases between. Germline assignment: CDR1 MNHEY and CDR2 SVGAGI. CDR3 protein: CASSPWTAGGELFF. Here the CDR3 DNA reads TGTGCCAGCAGTCCGTGGACAGCAGGCGGGGAGCTGTTTTTT.

The CDR3 DNA follows: TGTGCCTGGAGTAACCCCCGGGACTCTCTCACAGATACGCAGTATTTT. Translated, it gives CAWSNPRDSLTDTQYF. The chain joins TRBV30 to TRBJ2-3, with D maybe TRBD2 (6 bases). V lost 2 bases and J 2 bases, leaving 17 bases between the germline ends. This CDR3 contains 16 residues. Germline-derived CDR1 and CDR2 are GTSNPN and SVGIG (reference sequence).

V and J are TRBV7-3 and TRBJ2-2, with 7 bases that match TRBD1. Germline trimming cut 4 bases from V and 6 bases from J; bases unmatched to any gene: 5. The CDR3 is made up of 14 amino acids. CDR1 SGHTA and CDR2 FQGTGA come from the germline V gene. CDR3 DNA sequence: TGTGCCAGCAGCTCCCGCCAGGGGGCCGGGGAGCTGTTTTTT. Amino acid sequence: CASSSRQGAGELFF.

This chain links TRBV2 with TRBJ2-1; 14 bases are shared with TRBD2. The CDR3 is 15 residues long. The germline V gene has CDR1 SNHLY and CDR2 FYNNEI. V dropped 6 bases and J dropped 4; count of bases not matched to a gene: 2. The CDR3 DNA sequence: TGTGCCAGCAGATGGACTAGCGGGAGGTACAATGAGCAGTTCTTC. The encoded protein is CASRWTSGRYNEQFF.

V and J are TRBV27 and TRBJ2-2; 9 nucleotides line up with TRBD1. The CDR3 sequence is 16 residues long. The germline CDR1 and CDR2 sequences are MNHEY and SMNVEV (reference sequence). Trimming took 5 bases from V and 3 from J; bases not matched to a gene: 7. The CDR3 nucleotides read TGTGCCAGCAGTCCCCGACAGGGGGTATACACCGGGGAGCTGTTTTTT. Its translation is CASSPRQGVYTGELFF.

The chain employs TRBV28 and TRBJ2-7; TRBD2 aligns across 13 bases. Germline values: CDR1 MDHEN, CDR2 SYDVKM. Trimming cost V 2 bases and J 13 bases; bases outside gene matches: 11. This CDR3 spans 15 amino acids. The CDR3 DNA sequence: TGTGCCAGCAGTTTACCCGAACAACTAGCGGGAGGGTTCTACTTC. As protein: CASSLPEQLAGGFYF.

Only one count was recorded for this clone. The chain has TRBV5-1 and TRBJ2-7; tentative D call: TRBD2 (5 bases). This CDR3 comprises 14 residues. Germline loops: CDR1 SGHRS, CDR2 YFSETQ. The V end was cut by 3 bases, the J end by 2 bases, with 12 bases between. CDR3 nucleotides: TGCGCCAGCAGCTCCGCGGGTGGACCCTACGAGCAGTACTTC. This codes for CASSSAGGPYEQYF.

The chain carries TRBV4-1 and TRBJ1-2; D is undetermined. The CDR3 totals 15 residues. The V gene's germline CDR1 is MGHRA and CDR2 YSYEKL. Trimming left V 4 bases short and J 2 bases short, with 14 bases between. DNA for the CDR3: TGCGCCAGCAGCCCGAGTAGTAATGCCAACTATGGCTACACCTTC. The encoded protein is CASSPSSNANYGYTF.

The genes are TRBV19 and TRBJ1-1; TRBD1 is a possible D gene (5 bases). Germline CDR1 LNHDA, CDR2 SQIVND (reference sequence). This CDR3 has 12 amino acids. Between the trimmed V and J ends, which lost 9 bases and 1 base, there was a span of 9 bases. The CDR3 region is CASRDGNTEAFF. The CDR3 DNA sequence: TGTGCCAGCCGGGACGGGAACACTGAAGCTTTCTTT.

The chain employs TRBV29-1 and TRBJ2-7; D might be TRBD1 (5 bases). Germline V CDR1 and CDR2: SQVTM, ANQGSEA. The CDR3 extends over 14 amino acids. The ends were cut back, 1 base at V and 2 bases at J, with 12 bases in the middle. Written as DNA, the CDR3 is TGCAGCGTTGAAGTTAAAGGGGTCCCCTACGAGCAGTACTTC. This encodes CSVEVKGVPYEQYF.

V and J are TRBV27 and TRBJ2-3, with 7 bases matching TRBD2. The germline gives CDR1 MNHEY, CDR2 SMNVEV (reference sequence). V gave up 3 bases and J gave up 3 bases; unmatched junction bases: 9. CDR3 size: 16 residues. CDR3 nucleotide sequence: TGTGCCAGCAGTTTGGGGTTCAGCGGGAAGACAGATACGCAGTATTTT. This encodes CASSLGFSGKTDTQYF.

The V and J genes are TRBV7-9 and TRBJ1-1, with D perhaps TRBD1 (6 bases). Deletions cut 4 bases from V and 5 bases from J, with 20 bases between. CDR3 length: 16 amino acids. The germline gives CDR1 SEHNR, CDR2 FQNEAQ (reference sequence). CDR3 sequence: CASSSTDRPLTTEAFF. CDR3 DNA sequence: TGTGCCAGCAGCTCGACCGACAGGCCCCTTACAACTGAAGCTTTCTTT.